This record covers a single T cell receptor beta chain. As yet, its antigen is unknown. The sample originates from a study of T cells in Graves' hyperthyroidism and ophthalmopathy. Study observations and caveats: A 13 V-J signature model discriminated ophthalmopathy versus stable hyperthyroidism.

Template material for amplifying TCR beta CDR3 regions consisted of RNA transcripts. The primer set for the first-round RT-PCR of the TCR CDR3 was HTBI. A single record per CDR3 protein comes from TCRdb applying MiXCR to the multiplex PCR reads. The sample yields 750,000 to 900,000 distinct CDR3 sequences, around 39% seen once. When ophthalmopathy did not progress within 18 months, Graves' hyperthyroidism was considered stable. In making diagnoses, clinical symptoms, serum thyroxine and TRAb, thyroid ultrasound and orbital computed tomography were all used. Fresh peripheral blood, approximately 9.7 ml, was the source of the PBMCs. Germline V lookup: CDR1 KGHDR, CDR2 SFDVKD. The ends were cut back, 10 bases at V and 9 bases at J, with 11 bases in the middle. This CDR3 spans 11 amino acids.

This chain uses TRBV24-1 with TRBJ2-2; possibly TRBD1 for D (5 bases). Sample: blood. This receptor was obtained from a man between 18 and 29 years old with Graves' hyperthyroidism. This CDR3 reads CATAQGRELFF. The CDR3 nucleotides read TGTGCCACTGCTCAGGGAAGGGAGCTGTTTTTT.